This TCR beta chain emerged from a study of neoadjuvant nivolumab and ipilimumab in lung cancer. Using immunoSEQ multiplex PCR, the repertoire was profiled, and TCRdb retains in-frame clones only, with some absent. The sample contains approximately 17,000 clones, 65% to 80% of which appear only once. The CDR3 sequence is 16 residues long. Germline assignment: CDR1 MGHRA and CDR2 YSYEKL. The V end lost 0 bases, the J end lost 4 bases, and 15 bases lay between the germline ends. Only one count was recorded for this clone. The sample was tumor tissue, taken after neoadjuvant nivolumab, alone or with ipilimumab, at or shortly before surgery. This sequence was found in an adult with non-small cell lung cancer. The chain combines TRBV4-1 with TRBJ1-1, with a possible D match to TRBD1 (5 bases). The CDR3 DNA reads TGCGCCAGCAGCCAAGACGGGGCGACAGTCGGCACTGAAGCTTTCTTT. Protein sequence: CASSQDGATVGTEAFF.